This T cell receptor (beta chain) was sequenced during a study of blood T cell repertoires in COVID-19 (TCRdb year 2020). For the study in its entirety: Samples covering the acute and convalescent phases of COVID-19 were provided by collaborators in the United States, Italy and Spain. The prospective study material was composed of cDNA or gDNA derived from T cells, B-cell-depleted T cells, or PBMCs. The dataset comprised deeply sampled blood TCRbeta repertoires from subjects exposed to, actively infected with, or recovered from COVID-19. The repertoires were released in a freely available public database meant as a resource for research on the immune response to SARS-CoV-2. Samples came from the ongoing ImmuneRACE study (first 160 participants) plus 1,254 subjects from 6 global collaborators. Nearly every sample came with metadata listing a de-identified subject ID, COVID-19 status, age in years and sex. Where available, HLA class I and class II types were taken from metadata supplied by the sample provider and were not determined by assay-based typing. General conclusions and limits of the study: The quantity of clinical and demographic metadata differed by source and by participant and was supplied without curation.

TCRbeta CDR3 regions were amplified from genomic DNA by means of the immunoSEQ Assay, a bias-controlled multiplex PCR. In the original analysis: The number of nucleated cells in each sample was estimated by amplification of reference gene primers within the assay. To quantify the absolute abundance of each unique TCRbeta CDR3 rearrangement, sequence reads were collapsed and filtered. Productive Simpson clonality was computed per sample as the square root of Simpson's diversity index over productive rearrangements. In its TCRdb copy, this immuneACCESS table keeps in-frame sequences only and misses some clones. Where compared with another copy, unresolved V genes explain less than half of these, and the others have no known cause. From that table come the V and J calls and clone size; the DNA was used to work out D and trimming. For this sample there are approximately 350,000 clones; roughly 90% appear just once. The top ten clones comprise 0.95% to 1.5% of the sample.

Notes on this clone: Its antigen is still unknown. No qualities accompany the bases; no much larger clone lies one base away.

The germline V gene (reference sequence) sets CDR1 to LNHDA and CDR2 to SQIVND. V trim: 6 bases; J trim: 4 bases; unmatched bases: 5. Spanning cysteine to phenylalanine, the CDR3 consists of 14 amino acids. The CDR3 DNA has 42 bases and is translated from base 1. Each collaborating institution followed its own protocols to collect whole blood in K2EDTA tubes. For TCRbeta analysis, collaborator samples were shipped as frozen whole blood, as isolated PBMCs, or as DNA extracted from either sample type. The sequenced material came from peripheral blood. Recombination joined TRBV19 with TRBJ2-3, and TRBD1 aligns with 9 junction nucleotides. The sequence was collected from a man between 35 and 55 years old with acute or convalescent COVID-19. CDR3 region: CASSTGTGPDTQYF. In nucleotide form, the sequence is TGTGCCAGTAGCACTGGGACAGGGCCAGATACGCAGTATTTT.